The rows below give T cell receptor beta chains drawn from one sample of a study of T-cell memory formation after mild COVID-19. TCRdb processed the 5' RACE reads anew with MiXCR; each CDR3 protein has one entry. This sample has approximately 44,000 distinct CDR3 sequences, with about 7.1% found just once. Sequencing was performed on PBMCs or a T cell subset sorted from them (not recorded which). The receptors were gathered from a man aged 18 to 30 who had mild COVID-19 (a few samples of this study predate the infection). Cell type and time point are not known. CDR3s include the opening cysteine and the closing phenylalanine or tryptophan. The order of the fields is clone size, J gene, V gene, D gene, CDR3 protein, CDR3 DNA. The D gene is left open where the match is weak. Size tells how often a clone was seen (once, few, many) or the class of an expanded clone, and some rows leave it out.

clone_size: few
j_call: TRBJ1-1
v_call: TRBV4-3
d_call: -
cdr3_aa: CASSQGLTNTEAFF
cdr3_nt: TGCGCCAGCAGCCAAGGACTCACGAACACTGAAGCTTTCTTT

clone_size: many
j_call: TRBJ2-2
v_call: TRBV20-1
d_call: -
cdr3_aa: CSARDPQREIGELFF
cdr3_nt: TGCAGTGCTAGAGATCCGCAAAGGGAGATCGGGGAGCTGTTTTTT

clone_size: -
j_call: TRBJ2-2
v_call: TRBV6-5
d_call: -
cdr3_aa: CASSWGQNTGEMFF
cdr3_nt: TGTGCCAGCAGTTGGGGCCAGAACACCGGGGAGATGTTTTTT

clone_size: few
j_call: TRBJ2-2
v_call: TRBV5-1
d_call: -
cdr3_aa: CASAPTQGPGELFF
cdr3_nt: TGCGCCAGCGCACCCACGCAGGGACCCGGGGAGCTGTTTTTT

clone_size: many
j_call: TRBJ2-3
v_call: TRBV5-1
d_call: TRBD2
cdr3_aa: CASSSTSADTQYF
cdr3_nt: TGCGCCAGCAGCTCCACTAGCGCAGATACGCAGTATTTT

clone_size: few
j_call: TRBJ2-4
v_call: TRBV5-1
d_call: -
cdr3_aa: CASSLTGNPAKNIQYF
cdr3_nt: TGCGCCAGCAGCTTGACAGGGAATCCAGCCAAAAACATTCAGTACTTC

clone_size: few
j_call: TRBJ1-5
v_call: TRBV7-2
d_call: TRBD1
cdr3_aa: CASSHGTGAQPQHF
cdr3_nt: TGTGCCAGCAGCCACGGGACAGGGGCACAGCCCCAGCATTTT

clone_size: -
j_call: TRBJ2-5
v_call: TRBV6-2/TRBV6-3
d_call: -
cdr3_aa: CASGKGEAVQETQYF
cdr3_nt: TGTGCCAGCGGTAAAGGGGAAGCGGTTCAAGAGACCCAGTACTTC

clone_size: few
j_call: TRBJ2-3
v_call: TRBV20-1
d_call: -
cdr3_aa: CSARGPGASTDTQYF
cdr3_nt: TGCAGTGCTAGGGGGCCAGGCGCTAGCACAGATACGCAGTATTTT

clone_size: -
j_call: TRBJ2-2
v_call: TRBV30
d_call: -
cdr3_aa: CAWSQAGELFF
cdr3_nt: TGTGCCTGGAGCCAGGCCGGGGAGCTGTTTTTT

clone_size: few
j_call: TRBJ2-2
v_call: TRBV10-3
d_call: -
cdr3_aa: CAISFTGELFF
cdr3_nt: TGTGCCATCAGTTTCACCGGGGAGCTGTTTTTT

clone_size: few
j_call: TRBJ1-2
v_call: TRBV4-3
d_call: TRBD1
cdr3_aa: CASSQRTGDTYGYTF
cdr3_nt: TGCGCCAGCAGCCAAAGGACAGGGGATACCTATGGCTACACCTTC

clone_size: -
j_call: TRBJ2-5
v_call: TRBV7-6
d_call: -
cdr3_aa: CASSLAYGLMYQETQYF
cdr3_nt: TGTGCCAGCAGCTTAGCTTACGGACTCATGTACCAAGAGACCCAGTACTTC

clone_size: -
j_call: TRBJ2-1
v_call: TRBV11-2
d_call: TRBD2
cdr3_aa: CASSPTSGSSYNEQFF
cdr3_nt: TGTGCCAGCAGCCCTACTAGCGGGAGCTCCTACAATGAGCAGTTCTTC

clone_size: -
j_call: TRBJ2-3
v_call: TRBV18
d_call: TRBD2
cdr3_aa: CASSPPSGGSDTQYF
cdr3_nt: TGTGCCAGCTCACCACCTAGCGGGGGGTCAGATACGCAGTATTTT

clone_size: few
j_call: TRBJ1-1
v_call: TRBV6-6
d_call: -
cdr3_aa: CASSYIMNTEAFF
cdr3_nt: TGTGCCAGCAGTTATATCATGAACACTGAAGCTTTCTTT

clone_size: -
j_call: TRBJ2-2
v_call: TRBV11-2
d_call: TRBD2
cdr3_aa: CASRLPGRGTGELFF
cdr3_nt: TGTGCCAGCCGGCTTCCAGGGAGGGGCACCGGGGAGCTGTTTTTT

clone_size: few
j_call: TRBJ1-2
v_call: TRBV6-5
d_call: -
cdr3_aa: CASSPAGREFYGYTF
cdr3_nt: TGTGCCAGCAGCCCGGCGGGAAGGGAGTTCTATGGCTACACCTTC

clone_size: -
j_call: TRBJ2-3
v_call: TRBV7-9
d_call: -
cdr3_aa: CASSLGTSRTDTQYF
cdr3_nt: TGTGCCAGCAGCTTAGGGACGTCACGCACAGATACGCAGTATTTT

clone_size: many
j_call: TRBJ1-1
v_call: TRBV5-1
d_call: -
cdr3_aa: CASSSRGGEGTEAFF
cdr3_nt: TGCGCCAGCAGTTCTCGAGGTGGGGAAGGTACTGAAGCTTTCTTT

clone_size: -
j_call: TRBJ2-1
v_call: TRBV4-1
d_call: -
cdr3_aa: CASSQEGSGADVNEQFF
cdr3_nt: TGCGCCAGCAGCCAAGAAGGGTCAGGGGCCGATGTCAATGAGCAGTTCTTC

clone_size: -
j_call: TRBJ1-5
v_call: TRBV24-1
d_call: TRBD1
cdr3_aa: CATSDSGQGENQPQHF
cdr3_nt: TGTGCCACCAGTGATTCGGGACAGGGGGAAAATCAGCCCCAGCATTTT

clone_size: few
j_call: TRBJ2-5
v_call: TRBV5-5
d_call: TRBD1
cdr3_aa: CASSTRTGGKGETQYF
cdr3_nt: TGTGCCAGCAGCACCAGGACAGGGGGAAAGGGAGAGACCCAGTACTTC

clone_size: few
j_call: TRBJ2-7
v_call: TRBV30
d_call: TRBD1
cdr3_aa: CAWSRDRGSYEQYF
cdr3_nt: TGTGCCTGGAGCCGGGACAGGGGATCCTACGAGCAGTACTTC

clone_size: many
j_call: TRBJ2-1
v_call: TRBV12-3/TRBV12-4
d_call: -
cdr3_aa: CASKFRMSYNEQFF
cdr3_nt: TGTGCCAGCAAATTCCGAATGTCCTACAATGAGCAGTTCTTC

clone_size: few
j_call: TRBJ2-5
v_call: TRBV5-1
d_call: TRBD1
cdr3_aa: CASSSTGGGQETQYF
cdr3_nt: TGCGCCAGCAGCTCTACAGGGGGTGGCCAAGAGACCCAGTACTTC

clone_size: medium-sized
j_call: TRBJ2-1
v_call: TRBV5-1
d_call: -
cdr3_aa: CASSQRGGTGNEQFF
cdr3_nt: TGCGCCAGCAGCCAGCGGGGGGGGACAGGGAATGAGCAGTTCTTC

clone_size: few
j_call: TRBJ1-2
v_call: TRBV7-2
d_call: -
cdr3_aa: CASSRLLSAEGGYTF
cdr3_nt: TGTGCCAGCAGCAGGTTATTGTCAGCCGAGGGGGGCTACACCTTC

clone_size: -
j_call: TRBJ1-4
v_call: TRBV9
d_call: -
cdr3_aa: CASSVVGSGKLFF
cdr3_nt: TGTGCCAGCAGCGTAGTTGGCTCAGGAAAACTGTTTTTT

clone_size: many
j_call: TRBJ1-2
v_call: TRBV5-1
d_call: -
cdr3_aa: CASSLDNYGYTF
cdr3_nt: TGCGCCAGCAGCTTGGATAACTATGGCTACACCTTC

clone_size: few
j_call: TRBJ2-1
v_call: TRBV7-2
d_call: -
cdr3_aa: CASSLAPLRGGTDEQFF
cdr3_nt: TGTGCCAGCAGCTTAGCCCCTCTTCGAGGGGGGACAGATGAGCAGTTCTTC

clone_size: -
j_call: TRBJ2-7
v_call: TRBV6-5
d_call: -
cdr3_aa: CASSSSPGPAEHYEQYF
cdr3_nt: TGTGCCAGCAGTTCCTCCCCCGGACCGGCTGAACACTACGAGCAGTACTTC

clone_size: -
j_call: TRBJ1-3
v_call: TRBV5-6
d_call: -
cdr3_aa: CASSLKVRSGNTIYF
cdr3_nt: TGTGCCAGCAGCTTGAAAGTCCGCTCTGGAAACACCATATATTTT

clone_size: -
j_call: TRBJ2-7
v_call: TRBV7-2
d_call: -
cdr3_aa: CASSLVALAAYEQYF
cdr3_nt: TGTGCCAGCAGCTTAGTAGCCCTAGCCGCCTACGAGCAGTACTTC

clone_size: many
j_call: TRBJ1-1
v_call: TRBV5-1
d_call: TRBD1
cdr3_aa: CASSVTGTVGTEAFF
cdr3_nt: TGCGCCAGCAGCGTTACCGGGACAGTGGGCACTGAAGCTTTCTTT

clone_size: many
j_call: TRBJ2-5
v_call: TRBV7-2
d_call: -
cdr3_aa: CASSLVGVQETQYF
cdr3_nt: TGTGCCAGCAGCTTAGTTGGGGTGCAAGAGACCCAGTACTTC

clone_size: few
j_call: TRBJ1-6
v_call: TRBV15
d_call: TRBD1
cdr3_aa: CATSPRDRGYNSPLHF
cdr3_nt: TGTGCCACCAGCCCTCGGGACAGGGGGTATAATTCACCCCTCCACTTT

clone_size: few
j_call: TRBJ1-1
v_call: TRBV4-2
d_call: TRBD1
cdr3_aa: CASSQAGQGSTEAFF
cdr3_nt: TGTGCCAGCAGCCAAGCGGGACAGGGAAGCACTGAAGCTTTCTTT

clone_size: few
j_call: TRBJ2-2
v_call: TRBV28
d_call: -
cdr3_aa: CASSSRGYGIGELFF
cdr3_nt: TGTGCCAGCAGTTCTCGGGGTTATGGGATAGGGGAGCTGTTTTTT

clone_size: many
j_call: TRBJ1-2
v_call: TRBV4-3
d_call: -
cdr3_aa: CASSQEWRSPGYTF
cdr3_nt: TGCGCCAGCAGCCAAGAATGGAGGAGCCCCGGCTACACCTTC

clone_size: -
j_call: TRBJ1-1
v_call: TRBV9
d_call: -
cdr3_aa: CASSASAGLLNTEAFF
cdr3_nt: TGTGCCAGCAGCGCCTCGGCCGGTCTATTGAACACTGAAGCTTTCTTT

clone_size: few
j_call: TRBJ1-2
v_call: TRBV7-3
d_call: TRBD1
cdr3_aa: CASSLDRGYGYTF
cdr3_nt: TGTGCCAGCAGCCTAGACAGGGGGTATGGCTACACCTTC

clone_size: many
j_call: TRBJ2-1
v_call: TRBV24-1
d_call: -
cdr3_aa: CATSDPGGTYNEQFF
cdr3_nt: TGTGCCACCAGTGACCCAGGAGGGACCTACAATGAGCAGTTCTTC

clone_size: many
j_call: TRBJ2-7
v_call: TRBV20-1
d_call: TRBD1
cdr3_aa: CSPSTGGPSEQYF
cdr3_nt: TGCAGTCCCTCGACAGGGGGCCCGAGCGAGCAGTACTTC

clone_size: -
j_call: TRBJ2-5
v_call: TRBV25-1
d_call: -
cdr3_aa: CASSRSVTQETQYF
cdr3_nt: TGTGCCAGCAGTCGCAGCGTGACTCAAGAGACCCAGTACTTC

clone_size: few
j_call: TRBJ2-2
v_call: TRBV12-3/TRBV12-4
d_call: -
cdr3_aa: CASFLTQGSGPGELFF
cdr3_nt: TGTGCCAGCTTCCTAACTCAGGGGAGCGGGCCCGGGGAGCTGTTTTTT

clone_size: few
j_call: TRBJ1-2
v_call: TRBV9
d_call: TRBD1
cdr3_aa: CASSPRTGDGYTF
cdr3_nt: TGTGCCAGCAGCCCCAGGACAGGGGATGGCTACACCTTC

clone_size: many
j_call: TRBJ1-6
v_call: TRBV6-5
d_call: -
cdr3_aa: CASSPGYYNSPLHF
cdr3_nt: TGTGCCAGCAGTCCCGGCTACTATAATTCACCCCTCCACTTT

clone_size: -
j_call: TRBJ2-1
v_call: TRBV9
d_call: -
cdr3_aa: CASSVVSGDSDEQFF
cdr3_nt: TGTGCCAGCAGCGTAGTTTCGGGGGATTCGGATGAGCAGTTCTTC

clone_size: few
j_call: TRBJ1-4
v_call: TRBV20-1
d_call: -
cdr3_aa: CSARDRGPKLFF
cdr3_nt: TGCAGTGCTAGAGATCGGGGACCTAAACTGTTTTTT

clone_size: -
j_call: TRBJ2-3
v_call: TRBV4-3
d_call: -
cdr3_aa: CASSQDGGTATDTQYF
cdr3_nt: TGCGCCAGCAGCCAAGATGGGGGGACAGCCACAGATACGCAGTATTTT

clone_size: few
j_call: TRBJ2-7
v_call: TRBV7-2
d_call: -
cdr3_aa: CASSSQGGPDEQYF
cdr3_nt: TGTGCCAGCAGCTCTCAGGGGGGGCCCGACGAGCAGTACTTC

clone_size: few
j_call: TRBJ1-5
v_call: TRBV9
d_call: -
cdr3_aa: CASSVAPGQPQHF
cdr3_nt: TGTGCCAGCAGCGTAGCTCCGGGGCAGCCCCAGCATTTT

clone_size: many
j_call: TRBJ2-7
v_call: TRBV4-2
d_call: TRBD2
cdr3_aa: CASSQDWRGVYEQYF
cdr3_nt: TGTGCCAGCAGCCAAGATTGGCGGGGGGTATACGAGCAGTACTTC

clone_size: -
j_call: TRBJ2-3
v_call: TRBV5-1
d_call: -
cdr3_aa: CASSPTSNADTQYF
cdr3_nt: TGCGCCAGCAGCCCGACTAGTAACGCAGATACGCAGTATTTT

clone_size: many
j_call: TRBJ2-5
v_call: TRBV7-2
d_call: -
cdr3_aa: CASSLSWEETQYF
cdr3_nt: TGTGCCAGCAGCTTAAGTTGGGAAGAGACCCAGTACTTC

clone_size: few
j_call: TRBJ2-2
v_call: TRBV2
d_call: -
cdr3_aa: CASSVSGGELFF
cdr3_nt: TGTGCCAGCAGTGTAAGCGGGGGGGAGCTGTTTTTT

clone_size: -
j_call: TRBJ1-1
v_call: TRBV7-9
d_call: TRBD1
cdr3_aa: CASSAGQGNTEAFF
cdr3_nt: TGTGCCAGCAGCGCGGGACAGGGGAACACTGAAGCTTTCTTT

clone_size: few
j_call: TRBJ2-7
v_call: TRBV5-1
d_call: TRBD1
cdr3_aa: CASSAHLGQSGEQYF
cdr3_nt: TGCGCCAGCAGCGCCCACTTGGGACAGTCCGGCGAGCAGTACTTC